The 2 T cell receptor beta chains listed next were all sequenced from one sample in a study of blood T cell repertoires in COVID-19. Sequencing was performed with immunoSEQ multiplex PCR; in TCRdb, only in-frame clones are kept and a portion is missing. The sample holds about 370,000 clones, 89% seen once. The sample comprised peripheral blood. The origin of the receptors is a woman aged 25 to 39 with COVID-19, enrolled during active disease.

The chain has TRBV27 and TRBJ2-1; 11 bases map to TRBD2. CDR3 length: 16 amino acids. V lost 3 bases to trimming and J lost 1 base; unmatched junction nucleotides: 2. The germline V gene has CDR1 MNHEY and CDR2 SMNVEV (reference sequence). CDR3 region: CASSFGTSGSYNEQFF. In DNA, the CDR3 is TGTGCCAGCAGTTTTGGGACTAGCGGTTCCTACAATGAGCAGTTCTTC.

This clone was recorded a few times. This chain uses TRBV9 with TRBJ1-1; D is perhaps TRBD1 (6 bases). The CDR3 is 15 residues long. The V end lost 3 bases, the J end lost 3 bases, and 15 bases lay between the germline ends. In germline, CDR1 is SGDLS, CDR2 YYNGEE. CDR3 bases: TGTGCCAGCAGCGGCACAGGGATGCGGGACACTGAAGCTTTCTTT. Translating it yields CASSGTGMRDTEAFF.